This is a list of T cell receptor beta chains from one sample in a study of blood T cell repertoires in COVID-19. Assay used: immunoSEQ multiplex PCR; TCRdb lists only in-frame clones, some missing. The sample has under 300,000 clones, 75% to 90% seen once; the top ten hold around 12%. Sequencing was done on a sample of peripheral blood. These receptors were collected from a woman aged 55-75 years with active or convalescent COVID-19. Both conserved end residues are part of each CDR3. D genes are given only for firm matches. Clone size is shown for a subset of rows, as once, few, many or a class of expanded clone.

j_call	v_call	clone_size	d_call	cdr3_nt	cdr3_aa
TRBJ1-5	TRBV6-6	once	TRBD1	TGTGCCAGCAGGGCGGGACAGGGGCATCAGCCCCAGCATTTT	CASRAGQGHQPQHF
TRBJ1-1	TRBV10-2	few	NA	TGCGCCAGCACCGAAGGAGGGGCTGAAGCTTTCTTT	CASTEGGAEAFF
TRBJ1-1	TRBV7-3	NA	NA	TGTGCCAGCAGCTTAAGGTCAGGGGCGAACACTGAAGCTTTCTTT	CASSLRSGANTEAFF
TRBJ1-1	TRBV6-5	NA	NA	TGTGCCAGCAGTCCACCCCAATGGGCCCCTGAAGCTTTCTTT	CASSPPQWAPEAFF
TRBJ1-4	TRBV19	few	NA	TGTGCCAGTAGTATAGAGGGCAGAAGTAATGAAAAACTGTTTTTT	CASSIEGRSNEKLFF
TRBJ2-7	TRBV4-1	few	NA	TGCGCCAGCAGCCAAGACGATATCCGGGACTACGAGCAGTACTTC	CASSQDDIRDYEQYF
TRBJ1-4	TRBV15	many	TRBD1	TGTGCCACCAGCAGAGGCTACCGGGACAGCTTTTATGTTCGTGGGGAAAAACTGTTTTTT	CATSRGYRDSFYVRGEKLFF
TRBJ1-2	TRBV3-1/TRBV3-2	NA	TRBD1	TGTGCCAGCAGCCAAAGGGGGCGCGGAGGCTACACCTTC	CASSQRGRGGYTF
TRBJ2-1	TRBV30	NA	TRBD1	TGTGCCTCCTCAACAGGGGCCAGTAACAATGAGCAGTTCTTC	CASSTGASNNEQFF
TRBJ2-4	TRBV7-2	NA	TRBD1	TGTGCCAGCAGCTTGTCCCGGGACAGGGCAGTTCGCTTC	CASSLSRDRAVRF
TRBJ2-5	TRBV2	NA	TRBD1	TGTGCCAGCAACCGACAGGGTAGGGGCCAAGAGACCCAGTACTTC	CASNRQGRGQETQYF
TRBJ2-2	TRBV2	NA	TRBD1	TGTGCCAGCATTCAGGGGGCAGGGGGGGAGCTGTTTTTT	CASIQGAGGELFF
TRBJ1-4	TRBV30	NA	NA	TGTGCCTGCAAGACCCGGTGGGGGGATAATGAAAAACTGTTTTTT	CACKTRWGDNEKLFF
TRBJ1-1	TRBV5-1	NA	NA	TGCGCCAGCAGCATTCGACAGGCACTAAATCAATTGAACACTGAAGCTTTCTTT	CASSIRQALNQLNTEAFF
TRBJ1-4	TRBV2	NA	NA	TGTGCCAGCCTCGGGGATTCAACTAATGAAAAACTGTTTTTT	CASLGDSTNEKLFF
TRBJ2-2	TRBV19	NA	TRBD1	TGTGCCAGTACCTGGAGGACAGGGGGCCGGACCGGGGAGCTGTTTTTT	CASTWRTGGRTGELFF
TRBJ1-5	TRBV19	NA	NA	TGTGCCAGTAGTATAGGGAGGACTGATAGCAATCAGCCCCAGCATTTT	CASSIGRTDSNQPQHF
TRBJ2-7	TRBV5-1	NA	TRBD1	TGCGCCAGCAGCTTGGGACAGGGGTACCACGAGCAGTACTTC	CASSLGQGYHEQYF
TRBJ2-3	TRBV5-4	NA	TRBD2	TGTGCCAGCAGCTTCTGGCGGGGGGACACAGATACGCAGTATTTT	CASSFWRGDTDTQYF
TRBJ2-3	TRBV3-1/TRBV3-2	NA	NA	TGTGCCAGCAGCCCCCCTAGCACAGATACGCAGTATTTT	CASSPPSTDTQYF
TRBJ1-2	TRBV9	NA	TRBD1	TGTGCCAGCAGGGCACCAGGGACAGGGGGTACCTATGGCTACACCTTC	CASRAPGTGGTYGYTF
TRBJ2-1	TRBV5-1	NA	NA	TGCGCCAGCACCCCTGGGGGGGCCCAACCTTACAATGAGCAGTTCTTC	CASTPGGAQPYNEQFF
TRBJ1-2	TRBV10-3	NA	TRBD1	TGTGCCATCAGGGGGACAGTTAACTATGGCTACACCTTC	CAIRGTVNYGYTF
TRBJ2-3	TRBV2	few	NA	TGTGCCAGCAGCACCCACTCCGAGGATACGCAGTATTTT	CASSTHSEDTQYF